This is a list of T cell receptor beta chains from one sample in a study of blood T cell repertoires in COVID-19. Repertoires were generated with immunoSEQ multiplex PCR, while TCRdb's copy carries only in-frame clones and drops some. This table has roughly 190,000 clones, 75% to 90% appearing once. Sequencing was carried out using PBMCs or T cells enriched from blood (not recorded which). Receptor source: a woman younger than 35 who had recovered from COVID-19. Each CDR3 is given without its conserved first and last residue. The D gene is left open where the match is weak.

V	D	J	CDR3
TRBV29-1	-	TRBJ2-1	SVEGSRTPSSYNEQF
TRBV6-5	TRBD1	TRBJ1-3	ASRSDRWTGNTIY
TRBV28	TRBD1	TRBJ2-1	ASWERGREQF
TRBV10-3	TRBD2	TRBJ2-3	AISEPGGLAGASTDTQY
TRBV5-1	-	TRBJ2-5	ASSLTGPQETQY
TRBV6-5	TRBD2	TRBJ2-1	ASSFWSGRGANEQF
TRBV28	TRBD2	TRBJ2-7	ASTGRRGGSTYEQY
TRBV7-2	TRBD1	TRBJ2-1	ASSPGGPPRQWIEQF
TRBV11-1	-	TRBJ2-7	ASSQGAYEQY
TRBV29-1	-	TRBJ2-1	SVELREWNEQF
TRBV6-2/TRBV6-3	TRBD2	TRBJ2-2	ASSPLAGGPGELF
TRBV5-4	-	TRBJ1-2	ASSPGQVGAGGYT
TRBV9	TRBD2	TRBJ2-1	ASSARTSGSWMEQF
TRBV4-3	-	TRBJ1-2	ASSHYGGAGYT
TRBV3-1/TRBV3-2	TRBD2	TRBJ2-5	ASSLGGAGDQETQY
TRBV13	-	TRBJ2-1	ASSLGRRYNNEQF
TRBV15	TRBD2	TRBJ2-7	ATSREAGGLYEQY
TRBV21-1	-	TRBJ1-5	ASSLRDRGDQPQH
TRBV10-2	-	TRBJ1-5	ASSLGDAQPQH
TRBV4-2	TRBD2	TRBJ2-3	ASSQGPGGGTDTQY
TRBV5-1	-	TRBJ2-1	ASSFQGGNEQF
TRBV11-2	TRBD2	TRBJ2-3	ASSPYGGRASTDTQY
TRBV10-2	TRBD2	TRBJ2-7	ASGVGTSGPLDYEQY
TRBV10-3	-	TRBJ2-2	AIRPSGLLNTGELF
TRBV7-6	TRBD2	TRBJ2-1	ASSLAVLAGPRNNEQF
TRBV5-5	-	TRBJ1-5	ASSLRDTVNQPQH
TRBV4-3	TRBD2	TRBJ2-3	ASSQDSVGSGLSDTQY
TRBV28	TRBD1	TRBJ1-2	ASSSWTGGGDGYT
TRBV9	-	TRBJ2-7	ASSGPNYEQY
TRBV19	-	TRBJ2-6	ASSSGPGANVLT
TRBV7-2	TRBD1	TRBJ1-2	ASSPRTGPYGYT
TRBV3-1/TRBV3-2	-	TRBJ2-7	ASSLLGDEQY
TRBV7-9	-	TRBJ2-7	ASSLLGAGEQY
TRBV4-1	-	TRBJ2-7	ASSLRGGVQWEQY
TRBV2	-	TRBJ1-1	ASTLTGAEAF
TRBV5-6	-	TRBJ2-4	ASSYQGAKNIQY